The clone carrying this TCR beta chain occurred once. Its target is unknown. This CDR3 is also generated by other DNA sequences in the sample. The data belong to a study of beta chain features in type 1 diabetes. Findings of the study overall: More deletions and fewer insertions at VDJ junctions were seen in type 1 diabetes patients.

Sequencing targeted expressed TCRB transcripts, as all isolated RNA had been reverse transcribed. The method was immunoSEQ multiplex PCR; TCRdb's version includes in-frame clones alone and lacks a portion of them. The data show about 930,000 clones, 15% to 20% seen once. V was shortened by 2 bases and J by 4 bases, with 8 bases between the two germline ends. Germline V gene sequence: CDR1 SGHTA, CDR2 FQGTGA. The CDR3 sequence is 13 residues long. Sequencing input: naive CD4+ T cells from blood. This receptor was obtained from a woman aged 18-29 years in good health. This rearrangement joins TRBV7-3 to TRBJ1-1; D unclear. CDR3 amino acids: CASSLQGGTEAFF. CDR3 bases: TGTGCCAGCAGCTTACAAGGAGGCACTGAAGCTTTCTTT. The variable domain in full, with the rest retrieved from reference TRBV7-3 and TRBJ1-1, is GAGVSQTPSNKVTEKGKYVELRCDPISGHTALYWYRQSLGQGPEFLIYFQGTGAADDSGLPNDRFFAVRPEGSVSTLKIQRTERGDSAVYLCASSLQGGTEAFFGQGTRLTVV.